This TCR beta chain derives from a study of tumor and adjacent non-tumor tissue in lung cancer. Across the whole study: Stage I to III disease affected roughly ten men and roughly 5 women aged about 31 to 76.

This CDR3 region has 17 residues. The germline CDR1 and CDR2 sequences are SGHDN and FVKESK. A modified ARM-PCR protocol with three rounds of nested PCR amplified TCRbeta. TCRdb re-called the multiplex PCR reads through MiXCR, storing one row per CDR3 protein. The sample records tens of thousands of distinct CDR3 sequences, over 60% being singletons. The count of this clonotype is one. The junction differs from germline at one of its ends, possibly a read error. The template was RNA from unsorted bulk tissue. J is TRBJ2-3 and V is TRBV14; 8 bases are a match to TRBD2. The receptor was derived from a woman in her 40s with non-small cell lung cancer. Sequencing input: lung tumor tissue. CDR3 coding DNA: TGTGCCAGAAGCCAAGAGTTACTAGCGGCGAGATCAGATACGCGGTATTTT. It codes for CARSQELLAARSDTRYF.